Listed here is a single TCR beta chain. The sample originates from a study of T cell changes during pregnancy in multiple sclerosis. Measured with immunoSEQ multiplex PCR; TCRdb has only the in-frame clones, and not every one. The table lists over 50,000 clones, approximately 90% of them singletons. The germline CDR1 and CDR2 sequences are MDHEN and SYDVKM. V was shortened by 6 bases and J by 5 bases, with 7 bases between the two germline ends. CDR3 length: 11 residues. The sequenced sample consisted of peripheral blood from another person, used as feeder cells. The sequence was collected from a human donor whose cells served as feeder cells for cultures in a pregnancy study. The chain has TRBV28 and TRBJ1-2; D gene ambiguous. CDR3 bases: TGTGCCAGCAGCACTCGGTATGGCTACACCTTC. Translating it yields CASSTRYGYTF.